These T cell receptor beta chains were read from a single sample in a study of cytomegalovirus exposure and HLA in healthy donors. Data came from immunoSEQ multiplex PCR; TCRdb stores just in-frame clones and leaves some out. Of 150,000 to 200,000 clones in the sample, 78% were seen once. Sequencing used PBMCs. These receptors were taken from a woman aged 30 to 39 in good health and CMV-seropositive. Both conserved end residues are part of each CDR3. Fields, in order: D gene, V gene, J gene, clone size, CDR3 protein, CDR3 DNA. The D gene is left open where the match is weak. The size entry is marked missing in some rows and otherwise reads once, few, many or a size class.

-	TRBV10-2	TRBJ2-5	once	CASLRLEGKQETQYF	TGCGCCAGCCTAAGACTAGAGGGGAAACAAGAGACCCAGTACTTC
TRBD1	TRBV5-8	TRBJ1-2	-	CASSLGYRGLGGYTF	TGTGCCAGCAGCTTGGGCTACAGGGGACTGGGGGGCTACACCTTC
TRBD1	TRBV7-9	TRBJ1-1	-	CASSHRDRDTEAFF	TGTGCCAGCAGCCACCGGGACAGGGACACTGAAGCTTTCTTT
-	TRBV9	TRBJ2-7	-	CASSVVSVPSYEQYF	TGTGCCAGCAGCGTAGTGTCAGTCCCTTCCTACGAGCAGTACTTC
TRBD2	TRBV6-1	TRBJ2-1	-	CASWLAGSYNEQFF	TGTGCCAGCTGGCTAGCGGGCTCCTACAATGAGCAGTTCTTC
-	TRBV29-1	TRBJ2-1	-	CSVLRVREQFF	TGCAGCGTCCTCAGGGTCCGTGAGCAGTTCTTC
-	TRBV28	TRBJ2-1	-	CASSTPRASYNEQFF	TGTGCCAGCAGCACCCCTCGCGCGTCCTACAATGAGCAGTTCTTC
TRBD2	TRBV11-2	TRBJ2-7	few	CASSLGLLAGTSYEQYF	TGTGCCAGCAGCCTCGGCTTGCTAGCGGGAACTTCCTACGAGCAGTACTTC
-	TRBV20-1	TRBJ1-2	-	CSAGLDYTF	TGCAGTGCCGGACTTGACTACACCTTC
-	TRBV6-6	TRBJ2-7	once	CASTSSGSYEQYF	TGTGCCAGCACGAGTTCCGGCTCCTACGAGCAGTACTTC
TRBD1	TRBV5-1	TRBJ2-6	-	CASSKRTGGVLTF	TGCGCCAGCAGCAAACGGACAGGAGGCGTCCTGACTTTC
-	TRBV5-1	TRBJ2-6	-	CASSLLGGPVRTGANVLTF	TGCGCCAGCAGCTTGCTGGGAGGTCCGGTGCGCACTGGGGCCAACGTCCTGACTTTC
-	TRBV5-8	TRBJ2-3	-	CASSLAIVSTDTQYF	TGTGCCAGCAGCTTGGCGATAGTTTCCACAGATACGCAGTATTTT
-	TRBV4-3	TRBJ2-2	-	CASSQASSGELFF	TGCGCCAGCAGCCAAGCCTCCTCCGGGGAGCTGTTTTTT
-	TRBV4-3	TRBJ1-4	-	CASSQDRFGVEKLFF	TGCGCCAGCAGCCAAGATCGATTCGGGGTTGAAAAACTGTTTTTT
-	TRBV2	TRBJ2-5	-	CASRKEVGETQYF	TGTGCCAGCAGGAAGGAGGTTGGTGAGACCCAGTACTTC
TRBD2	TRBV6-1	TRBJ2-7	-	CASSERGRAFEQYF	TGTGCCAGCAGTGAGAGAGGGAGGGCCTTTGAGCAGTACTTC
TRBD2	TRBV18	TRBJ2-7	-	CASSRVGSGMDEQYF	TGTGCCAGCTCACGGGTCGGTAGCGGGATGGACGAGCAGTACTTC
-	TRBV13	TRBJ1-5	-	CASSLGRVGVYQPQHF	TGTGCCAGCAGCTTAGGCCGGGTAGGGGTCTATCAGCCCCAGCATTTT
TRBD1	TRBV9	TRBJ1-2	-	CASSPRDRADYGYTF	TGTGCCAGCAGCCCCCGGGACAGGGCGGACTATGGCTACACCTTC
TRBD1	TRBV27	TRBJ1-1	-	CASSINRGPEAFF	TGTGCCAGCAGTATAAACAGGGGGCCTGAAGCTTTCTTT
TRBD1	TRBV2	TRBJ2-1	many	CASIYSGTDSYNEQFF	TGTGCCAGCATATACTCCGGGACAGATTCCTACAATGAGCAGTTCTTC
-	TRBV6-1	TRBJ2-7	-	CASSAYISSANYEQYF	TGTGCCAGCAGTGCGTACATCTCTAGCGCGAACTACGAGCAGTACTTC
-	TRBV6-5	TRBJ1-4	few	CASSRGEGEKLFF	TGTGCCAGCAGTCGAGGGGAGGGGGAAAAACTGTTTTTT
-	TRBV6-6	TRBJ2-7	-	CASGGGLSYEQYF	TGTGCCAGCGGCGGGGGCCTCTCCTACGAGCAGTACTTC
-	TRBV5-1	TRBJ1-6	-	CASSLAGRGKGSPLHF	TGCGCCAGCAGCTTGGCCGGGAGGGGGAAAGGTTCACCCCTCCACTTT
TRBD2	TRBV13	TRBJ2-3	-	CASSQRGLAGVDTQYF	TGTGCCAGCAGCCAACGCGGACTAGCGGGAGTAGATACGCAGTATTTT
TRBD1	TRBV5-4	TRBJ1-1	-	CASSADREGEAFF	TGTGCCAGCAGCGCGGACAGGGAGGGAGAAGCTTTCTTT
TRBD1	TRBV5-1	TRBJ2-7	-	CASSLTTGTGDYEQYF	TGCGCCAGCAGCTTGACAACCGGGACAGGGGACTACGAGCAGTACTTC
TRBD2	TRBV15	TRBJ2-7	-	CATSIPIGEGFGEQYF	TGTGCCACCAGCATCCCTATCGGGGAGGGGTTCGGCGAGCAGTACTTC
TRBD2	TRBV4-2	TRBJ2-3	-	CASSQDASGGLTDTQYF	TGTGCCAGCAGCCAAGATGCGAGCGGGGGGTTAACAGATACGCAGTATTTT
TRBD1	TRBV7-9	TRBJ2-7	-	CASSPRTGLNYEQYF	TGTGCCAGCAGCCCACGGACAGGGCTTAATTACGAGCAGTACTTC
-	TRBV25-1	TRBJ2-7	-	CASEGGGTTEIYEQYF	TGTGCCAGTGAGGGGGGGGGAACGACAGAGATATACGAGCAGTACTTC
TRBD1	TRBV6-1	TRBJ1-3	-	CASRGQGSGNTIYF	TGTGCCAGCAGGGGACAGGGGTCAGGAAACACCATATATTTT
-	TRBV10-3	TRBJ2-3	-	CAISESRNASPDTQYF	TGTGCCATCAGTGAGTCGAGGAACGCTAGCCCTGATACGCAGTATTTT
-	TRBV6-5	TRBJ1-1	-	CASSYGKNTEAFF	TGTGCCAGCAGTTACGGCAAGAACACTGAAGCTTTCTTT
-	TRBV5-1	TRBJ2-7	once	CASNLKGVYEQYF	TGCGCCAGCAACTTGAAGGGGGTCTACGAGCAGTACTTC
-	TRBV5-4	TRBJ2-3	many	CASSLATDTQYF	TGTGCCAGCAGCTTGGCAACAGATACGCAGTATTTT
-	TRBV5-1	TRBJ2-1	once	CASSHGGGQGRNEQFF	TGCGCCAGCAGCCACGGGGGGGGACAGGGACGGAATGAGCAGTTCTTC
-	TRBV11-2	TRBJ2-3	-	CASRVASTDTQYF	TGTGCCAGCAGGGTAGCGAGCACAGATACGCAGTATTTT
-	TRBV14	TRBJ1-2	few	CASSQDWGLGYGYTF	TGTGCCAGCAGCCAAGATTGGGGCCTCGGCTATGGCTACACCTTC
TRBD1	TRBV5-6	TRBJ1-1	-	CASYRRGRPDTEAFF	TGTGCCAGCTACCGGAGGGGGCGCCCGGACACTGAAGCTTTCTTT